This is a list of T cell receptor beta chains from one sample in a study of T cell changes during pregnancy in multiple sclerosis. Method: immunoSEQ multiplex PCR; TCRdb's copy keeps in-frame clones and lacks some. The table includes 58,000 or so clones, 70% to 90% detected once. The material sequenced was CD4+ T cells from peripheral blood mononuclear cells, taken in the third trimester of pregnancy. These receptors came from a female donor with multiple sclerosis, enrolled in a pregnancy study. Both conserved end residues are part of each CDR3. D genes are given only for firm matches. Clone size is given for some rows only: seen once, a few or many times, or a class if the clone is expanded.

TRBV25-1	few	TRBD2	CASSELSSGQETQYF
TRBV5-8	.	TRBD2	CASSSNVAGPSYEQYF
TRBV5-1	.	TRBD2	CASSLSAGAPGELFF
TRBV9	.	.	CASSVGGRRGAGGYTF
TRBV12-5	.	TRBD2	CASGPRSGKSNEQFF
TRBV19	.	.	CASSIRRNYGYTF
TRBV15	.	.	CATSPRTNRKTDTQYF
TRBV6-5	.	TRBD1	CASSYQGTGRGYEQYF
TRBV7-3	.	.	CASSLGPRQFF
TRBV5-1	.	TRBD1	CASSLSGQGYGYTF
TRBV29-1	.	.	CSVGDLLQETQYF
TRBV19	.	.	CASSPSGQVNQPQHF
TRBV7-6	.	TRBD2	CASSVIAGEVYNEQFF
TRBV10-2	.	TRBD2	CASSDLAGLSDTQYF
TRBV2	.	.	CASSEARRDQPQHF
TRBV30	.	TRBD2	CAWSVSRTSGGSTDTQYF
TRBV10-1	.	.	CASSGKGSTDTQYF
TRBV6-1	few	TRBD1	CASSNHRGYEQYF
TRBV2	.	.	CASTPQGLMNTEAFF
TRBV19	.	TRBD1	CASSIETRGGGGYTF
TRBV30	.	.	CAWTLQGTDTQYF
TRBV9	.	.	CASSVATSGANVLTF
TRBV7-2	.	TRBD2	CASRSAGGLRDTQYF
TRBV18	once	TRBD1	CASSPFREGGDTEAFF
TRBV11-3	.	.	CASRSIGGRLYGYTF
TRBV30	.	TRBD1	CAWSPGQGGNEKLFF
TRBV19	.	.	CASSRSPQRGGMNTEAFF
TRBV19	.	.	CASSIGHREQFF
TRBV11-2	medium-sized	.	CASSLARGGPYTEAFF
TRBV5-8	.	TRBD1	CASSLETDRGLNTEAFF
TRBV9	.	.	CASSVIADTQYF
TRBV7-9	.	TRBD2	CASSLAPSGDEQYF
TRBV5-4	.	TRBD1	CASSLPSGQGLSEQYF
TRBV19	.	.	CASSLTGSLGYTF
TRBV5-1	.	TRBD1	CASSLGGQSSYNEQFF
TRBV5-1	.	.	CASSLGAQNTEAFF
TRBV7-3	.	TRBD1	CASRAGGHQFF
TRBV27	few	TRBD1	CASSSISGTGLLGEAFF
TRBV5-1	.	.	CASSLEVLRSKNDGYTF
TRBV9	.	.	CASSVGLTGELFF
TRBV11-2	.	.	CASSPLTRETQYF
TRBV13	.	.	CASSLATGRQETQYF
TRBV7-3	.	.	CASSLEASFNSPLHF
TRBV4-2	.	.	CASSQGAKETQYF
TRBV18	.	.	CASSTSQGFYYGYTF
TRBV7-6	.	TRBD1	CASSSAGTGSGANVLTF
TRBV6-1	.	TRBD1	CASSGGQGYSSAYEQYF
TRBV5-8	.	TRBD1	CASSGGTGGGNEQFF
TRBV19	.	TRBD1	CASGGQISGNTIYF
TRBV19	few	.	CASSRLFRQDNQPQHF
TRBV5-1	.	.	CASSLTDSGNTIYF
TRBV6-4	.	TRBD1	CASSDKGARYQYSNQPQHF
TRBV5-1	.	.	CASQRGTATFTDTQYF
TRBV7-2	.	.	CASSLVWQGNQPQHF
TRBV27	.	TRBD1	CASSPRTGAYNEQFF
TRBV4-2	.	.	CASSRVENYMNTEAFF
TRBV30	.	.	CAWSATGDTQYF